This TCR beta chain was retrieved from a study of T and B cells in COVID-19 patients. Study summary: Blood was sampled from COVID-19 patients who were either actively infected or recovered. Critical illness requiring mechanical ventilation or extracorporeal membrane oxygenation affected three fifths of the roughly 20 active-infection patients.

V lost 0 bases to trimming and J lost 4 bases, with 14 bases between them. Germline CDR1 and CDR2: SGHDT and YYEEEE. CDR3 length equals 15 residues. TRB rearrangements were amplified by multiplex PCR with BIOMED2 TRB-A/B primers. TCRdb called the multiplex PCR reads again in MiXCR, with one record for every CDR3 protein. Of over 6,000 distinct CDR3 sequences listed, around 30% are singletons. To note about this clonotype: What it recognizes is unknown.

TRB was amplified from about 250-500 ng of blood genomic DNA. Regarding the study as a whole: In COVID-19 patients, T cell receptor beta variable and joining gene use was reportedly strongly skewed. Of thousands of TCR clusters found only in the recovered cohort, 31 had low generation probability.

The chain employs TRBV5-6 and TRBJ2-7; a possible D gene is TRBD2 (6 bases). Sequencing was carried out using blood. The source is a human donor with active COVID-19. The CDR3, as DNA: TGTGCCAGCAGCTTGGCCGGGCTGGGGGGATACGAGCAGTACTTC. This sequence encodes CASSLAGLGGYEQYF.